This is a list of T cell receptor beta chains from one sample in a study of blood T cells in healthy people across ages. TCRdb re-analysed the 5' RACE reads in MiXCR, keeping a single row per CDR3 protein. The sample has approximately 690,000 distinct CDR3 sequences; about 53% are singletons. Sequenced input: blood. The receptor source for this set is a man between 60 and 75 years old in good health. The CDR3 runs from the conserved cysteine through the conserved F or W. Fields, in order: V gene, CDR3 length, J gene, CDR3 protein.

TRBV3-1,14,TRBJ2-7,CASSPRTGAYEQYF
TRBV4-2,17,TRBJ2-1,CASSPRGTRSSYNEQFF
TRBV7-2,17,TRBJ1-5,CASSLATTRVYVQPQHF
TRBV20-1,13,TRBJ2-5,CSAFPGLRETQYF
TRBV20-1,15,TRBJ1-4,CSARDATGSLEKLFF
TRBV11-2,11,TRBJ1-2,CASSLMEGHTF
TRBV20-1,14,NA,CSANRRGPTNIQYF
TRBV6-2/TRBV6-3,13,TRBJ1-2,CASSSDGSYGYTF
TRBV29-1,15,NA,CSVTLPDVRRETQYF
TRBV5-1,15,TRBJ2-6,CASSPGSSGANVLTF
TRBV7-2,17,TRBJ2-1,CASSRWASGGGSDEQFF
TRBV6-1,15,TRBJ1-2,CASSPSGTTNYGYTF
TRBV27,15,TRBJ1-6,CASSFRGTYNSPLHF
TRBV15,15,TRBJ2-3,CATSPWGGLTDTQYF
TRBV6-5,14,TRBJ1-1,CASSYSMAGTEAFF
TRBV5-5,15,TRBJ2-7,CASSQGQGVFYEQYF
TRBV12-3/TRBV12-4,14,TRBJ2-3,CASSLGTRTDTQYF
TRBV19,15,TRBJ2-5,CASSTSSTTRETQYF
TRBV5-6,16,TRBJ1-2,CASSPYGTGDNYGYTF
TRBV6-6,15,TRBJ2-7,CASQVTGRRAYEQYF
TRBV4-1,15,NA,CASSQEGGLGETQYF
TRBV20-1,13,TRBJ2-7,CSARVTGTYEQYF
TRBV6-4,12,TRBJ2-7,CASNPMVDEQYF
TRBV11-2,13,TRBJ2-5,CASSLERLGTQYF
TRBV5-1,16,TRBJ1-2,CASSPGQGRGNYGYTF
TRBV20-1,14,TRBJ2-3,CSASLQLNTDTQYF
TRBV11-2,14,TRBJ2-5,CASRGAWVGETQYF
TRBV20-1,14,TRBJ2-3,CSATRDGRTDTQYF
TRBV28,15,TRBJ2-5,CASSLLGTGQETQYF
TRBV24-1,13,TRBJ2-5,CATSKSGRETQYF
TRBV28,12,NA,CASSLSDYEQYF
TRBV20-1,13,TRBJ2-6,CSAREAGANVLTF
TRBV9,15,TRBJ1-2,CASSVSRSGNYGYTF
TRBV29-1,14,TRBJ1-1,CSVNRGGSNTEAFF
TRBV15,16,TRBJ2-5,CATSKYGGGDQETQYF
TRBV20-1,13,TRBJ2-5,CSASLPGVETQYF
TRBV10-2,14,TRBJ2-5,CASSEPLRGETQYF
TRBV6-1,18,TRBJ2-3,CASSEVLLAGPSTDTQYF
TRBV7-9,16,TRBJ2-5,CASSLAPTGDQETQYF
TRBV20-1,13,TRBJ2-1,CSANRVPYNEQFF
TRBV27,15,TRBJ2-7,CASSLPGQGSYEQYF
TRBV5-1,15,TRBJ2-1,CASSLDHDRYNEQFF
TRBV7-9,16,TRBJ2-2,CASSLGIAEGTGELFF
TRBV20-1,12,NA,CSALEMEETQFF
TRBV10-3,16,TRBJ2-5,CAISGLAGGPQETQYF
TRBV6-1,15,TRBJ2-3,CASLLGASGGDTQYF
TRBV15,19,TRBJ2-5,CATSRDGGKGRHTQETQYF
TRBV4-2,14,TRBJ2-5,CASSGRDRQETQYF
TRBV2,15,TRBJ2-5,CASSDWTSGNNEQYF
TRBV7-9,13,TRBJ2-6,CASSSGGANVLTF
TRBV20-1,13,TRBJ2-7,CSARPLEGGRQYF
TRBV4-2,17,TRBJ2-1,CASSQEAQRGWYNEQFF
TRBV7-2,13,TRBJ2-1,CASSLTAVNEQFF
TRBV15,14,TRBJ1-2,CATSRLGDNYGYTF
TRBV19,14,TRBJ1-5,CASSIGQGHQPQHF
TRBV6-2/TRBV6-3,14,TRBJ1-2,CASSYELAGYGYTF
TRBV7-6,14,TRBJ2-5,CASSLVGAQETQYF
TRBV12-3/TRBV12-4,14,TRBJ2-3,CASSLGTVTDTQYF
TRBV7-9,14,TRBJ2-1,CASSLGPLASPQFF